This T cell receptor (beta chain) came from a study of control samples from healthy donors and cancer patients. Germline V gene sequence: CDR1 MNHNY, CDR2 SVGAGI (reference sequence). The CDR3 has 14 residues. V was pared by 10 bases and J by 1 base, with 17 bases between. Clones were read by immunoSEQ multiplex PCR, and TCRdb kept only the in-frame ones, dropping some. The sample lists around 68,000 clones, roughly 84% occurring once. The genes are TRBV6-6 and TRBJ2-7, with D uncertain. The specimen was blood. The receptor was derived from a man aged 50 to 59 in good health. CDR3 region: CATGEDAASYEQYF. DNA for the CDR3: TGTGCCACTGGTGAGGACGCCGCATCCTACGAGCAGTACTTC.